This T cell receptor beta chain is from a study of cytomegalovirus exposure and HLA in healthy donors. Across the whole study: Earlier sequencing of some 170 million T cells yielded 100 million to 120 million unique TCR beta sequences. Approximately 85 million unique TCRs from HLA-typed donors were held in an early data release. Genotyping of roughly 400 donors showed that about 79% belonged to the Caucasian-associated ancestry cluster. General study findings and limits: The study listed 150 to 200 cytomegalovirus-associated TCR beta chains.

In the case of this clone: As yet, its antigen is unknown.

The length of the CDR3 is 14 residues. The germline CDR1 and CDR2 sequences are LNHNV and YYDKDF (reference sequence). The trim removed 5 bases at V and 3 bases at J, leaving 5 bases unmatched. The study ran its PCR with 60 Vbeta and 13 Jbeta primers. Using immunoSEQ multiplex PCR, the repertoire was profiled, and TCRdb retains in-frame clones only, with some absent. The sample records 110,000 to 150,000 clones, roughly 80% being singletons. This sequence was found in a boy under 10 years old in good health and CMV-seronegative. V gene TRBV15 combines with J gene TRBJ2-7; 9 bases map to TRBD1. Specimen: PBMCs. The CDR3 DNA reads TGTGCCACCAGCGGGGGACAGGGTGACTACGAGCAGTACTTC. Protein sequence: CATSGGQGDYEQYF.